The 27 T cell receptor beta chains below come from one sample, sequenced in a study of lymphopenia after photon versus proton radiotherapy. Measured with immunoSEQ multiplex PCR; TCRdb has only the in-frame clones, and not every one. The table lists more than 80,000 clones, around 80% of them singletons, with approximately 1.4% in the top ten. The specimen comprised peripheral blood, sampled from a patient treated with proton-based radiotherapy. The receptors were sampled from a man between 60 and 75 years old with pancreatic cancer.

This clone came up a few times. The genes are TRBV4-3 and TRBJ2-3, with 7 bases lining up with TRBD1. Germline CDR1 is LGHNA and CDR2 is YSLEER. CDR3 size: 16 residues. V lost 5 bases, J lost 1 base, and 9 bases stayed unmatched. The CDR3 here is CASSSRATGGTDTQYF. The CDR3 coding sequence is TGCGCCAGCAGCTCAAGAGCCACAGGGGGCACAGATACGCAGTATTTT.

The chain employs TRBV5-1 and TRBJ2-5; TRBD2 matches 12 bases. This CDR3 comprises 17 residues. The germline gives CDR1 SGHRS, CDR2 YFSETQ. J lost 2 bases, V lost 0 bases, and 5 bases had no gene match. CDR3 bases: TGCGCCAGCAGCTTGGTAGGGACTAGCGGGCCTCAAGAGACCCAGTACTTC. Translating it yields CASSLVGTSGPQETQYF.

The chain recombines TRBV5-1 with TRBJ1-1; D is unresolved. There are 14 residues in the CDR3. Trimming removed 1 base at V and 2 bases at J, with 9 bases between. Germline CDR1 SGHRS, CDR2 YFSETQ. The CDR3 region has the DNA TGCGCCAGCAGCTTGATAGGAACCAACACTGAAGCTTTCTTT. Translating gives CASSLIGTNTEAFF.

The chain is built from TRBV19 and TRBJ1-5; 10 bases match TRBD1. V was clipped by 1 base and J by 4 bases; unmatched bases: 16. CDR1 and CDR2 from the germline V gene are LNHDA and SQIVND (reference sequence). CDR3 length: 20 residues. DNA of the CDR3: TGTGCCAGTAGTATAGTCTCAAGGGGCCGGGACAGGGGACTTAATCAGCCCCAGCATTTT. It is translated as CASSIVSRGRDRGLNQPQHF.

The V gene is TRBV28, the J gene TRBJ1-2, with D possibly being TRBD1 (5 bases). V lost 5 bases to trimming and J lost 3 bases, with 10 bases between them. The germline gives CDR1 MDHEN, CDR2 SYDVKM. The CDR3 loop spans 13 amino acids. CDR3 in amino acids: CASSLQEHYGYTF. The CDR3 bases are TGTGCCAGCAGTCTACAGGAGCACTATGGCTACACCTTC.

The chain carries TRBV9 and TRBJ2-3, with 8 bases that match TRBD2. Per germline, CDR1 SGDLS and CDR2 YYNGEE. CDR3 length: 16 amino acids. Germline trimming cut 0 bases from V and 5 bases from J; bases unmatched to any gene: 8. The CDR3 region has the DNA TGTGCCAGCAGCGTAGCCCCAGCGGGAGTTAAAGATACGCAGTATTTT. This sequence encodes CASSVAPAGVKDTQYF.

The chain recombines TRBV5-1 with TRBJ2-2; TRBD1 might be the D (5 bases). Trimming removed 0 bases from V and 5 bases from J, with 20 bases in between. The germline CDR1 and CDR2 sequences are SGHRS and YFSETQ. This CDR3 has 18 amino acids. The CDR3 is CASSLESGQALRTGELFF. Written as DNA, the CDR3 is TGCGCCAGCAGCTTGGAGTCAGGGCAGGCCTTACGGACCGGGGAGCTGTTTTTT.

The DNA for the CDR3 is TGTGCCAGCAGCCAAGATACAGGGCTTACCTACGAGCAGTACTTC. Its translation: CASSQDTGLTYEQYF. V usage is TRBV14 and J usage is TRBJ2-5; the D gene is possibly TRBD1 (6 bases). Matching the DNA end better, TRBJ2-7 makes the J call doubtful. Germline V gives CDR1 SGHDN, CDR2 FVKESK. The CDR3 covers 15 residues.

This clone was observed once. This sequence joins TRBV28 and TRBJ2-1, with unresolved D. Germline assignment: CDR1 MDHEN and CDR2 SYDVKM. V lost 7 bases, J lost 6 bases, and 19 bases lay in between. The CDR3 consists of 15 residues. The CDR3 spells CASNSPVVGVNEQFF. The CDR3 nucleotides are TGTGCCAGCAATTCCCCGGTTGTGGGCGTCAATGAGCAGTTCTTC. Complete variable domain (other parts from reference TRBV28 and TRBJ2-1): DVKVTQSSRYLVKRTGEKVFLECVQDMDHENMFWYRQDPGLGLRLIYFSYDVKMKEKGDIPEGYSVSREKKERFSLILESASTNQTSMYLCASNSPVVGVNEQFFGPGTRLTVL.

The chain couples TRBV20-1 to TRBJ2-4; the D is unclear. CDR1 and CDR2 from the germline V gene are DFQATT and SNEGSKA (reference sequence). The CDR3 runs to 10 residues. The ends were cut back, 3 bases at V and 8 bases at J, with 5 bases in the middle. The CDR3 loop reads CSASEDIQYF. In nucleotides, the CDR3 is TGCAGTGCTAGTGAGGACATTCAGTACTTC.

This clone was found a few times. V gene TRBV10-3 combines with J gene TRBJ2-3, with D maybe TRBD1 (5 bases). The CDR3 loop spans 15 amino acids. Germline V gives CDR1 ENHRY, CDR2 SYGVKD. V was pared by 0 bases and J by 14 bases, with 21 bases between. The CDR3 reads CAISESSRQHARMYF. In DNA, the CDR3 is TGTGCCATCAGTGAGTCCTCTAGACAGCATGCACGAATGTATTTT.

This chain connects TRBV5-1 to TRBJ1-2; 11 positions match TRBD1. The CDR3 covers 15 residues. Germline lookup yields CDR1 SGHRS and CDR2 YFSETQ. V lost 4 bases and J lost 3; bases outside the gene matches: 5. CDR3: CASSPSGQGDYGYTF. The CDR3 DNA reads TGCGCCAGCAGCCCGTCGGGACAGGGGGACTATGGCTACACCTTC. Combining the CDR3 with reference TRBV5-1 and TRBJ1-2 gives the whole variable domain KAGVTQTPRYLIKTRGQQVTLSCSPISGHRSVSWYQQTPGQGLQFLFEYFSETQRNKGNFPGRFSGRQFSNSRSEMNVSTLELGDSALYLCASSPSGQGDYGYTFGSGTRLTVV.

The V and J genes are TRBV14 and TRBJ1-1, with unresolved D. V was shortened by 0 bases and J by 3 bases, with 8 bases between the two germline ends. The germline V gene has CDR1 SGHDN and CDR2 FVKESK. The CDR3 contains 14 residues. The chain's CDR3 is CASSQDFSHTEAFF. DNA of the CDR3: TGTGCCAGCAGCCAAGATTTCTCTCACACTGAAGCTTTCTTT.

V is TRBV7-9 and J is TRBJ1-1; D uncertain. Per germline, CDR1 SEHNR and CDR2 FQNEAQ (reference sequence). V dropped 2 bases and J dropped 5 bases, with 12 bases sitting between them. CDR3 length: 14 amino acids. The CDR3: CASSLSRGGTEAFF. The CDR3 DNA is TGTGCCAGCAGCTTATCACGGGGAGGTACTGAAGCTTTCTTT.

This rearrangement joins TRBV5-1 to TRBJ2-3; D gene unclear. The V and J ends lost 0 bases and 1 base respectively, with 9 bases between them. CDR1 and CDR2 from the germline V gene are SGHRS and YFSETQ. This CDR3 has 15 amino acids. In nucleotides, the CDR3 is TGCGCCAGCAGCTTGGTGGGGAAGGGCACAGATACGCAGTATTTT. Protein sequence: CASSLVGKGTDTQYF.

The chain carries TRBV19 and TRBJ2-3; 11 bases line up with TRBD2. J was trimmed by 2 bases and V by 3 bases; bases with no gene match: 1. The germline gives CDR1 LNHDA, CDR2 SQIVND (reference sequence). The CDR3 totals 15 residues. The CDR3 protein is CASSMGLADTDTQYF. Written as DNA, the CDR3 is TGTGCCAGTAGTATGGGACTAGCGGACACAGATACGCAGTATTTT.

This chain connects TRBV7-2 to TRBJ1-1; tentatively, D is TRBD1 (5 bases). The germline gives CDR1 SGHTA, CDR2 FQGNSA. CDR3 length equals 15 residues. V lost 6 bases, J lost 5 bases, and 19 bases lay in between. In DNA form, the CDR3 reads TGTGCCAGCAGACGTGCCAACAGGTTGGGAACTGAAGCTTTCTTT. Translating gives CASRRANRLGTEAFF.

The genes are TRBV5-6 and TRBJ2-5; D gene unclear. V was clipped by 0 bases and J by 2 bases, with 5 bases between them. CDR1 and CDR2 from the germline V gene are SGHDT and YYEEEE. There are 13 residues in the CDR3. The CDR3 DNA follows: TGTGCCAGCAGCTTGGGGGAACAAGAGACCCAGTACTTC. Translation: CASSLGEQETQYF.

J is TRBJ2-1 and V is TRBV7-8; TRBD2 is a possible D gene (5 bases). V gave up 5 bases and J gave up 5 bases, with 16 bases separating them. CDR1 and CDR2 (germline): SGHVS, FQNEAQ. The CDR3 covers 15 residues. DNA for the CDR3: TGTGCCAGCAGCCATAACGGGGTAGATAACAATGAGCAGTTCTTC. It codes for CASSHNGVDNNEQFF.

This clone was seen more than once but under ten times. The rearrangement links TRBV9 to TRBJ2-2, with D perhaps TRBD1 (6 bases). CDR1 and CDR2 (germline): SGDLS, YYNGEE. CDR3 length equals 18 residues. V was trimmed by 6 bases and J by 0 bases, leaving 21 bases between them. This chain's CDR3 is CASTRSDSLGANTGELFF. In DNA, the CDR3 is TGTGCCAGCACCCGATCGGACAGCCTAGGAGCGAACACCGGGGAGCTGTTTTTT.

The rearrangement uses TRBV28 and TRBJ2-7; D gene unclear. The germline V gene encodes CDR1 MDHEN and CDR2 SYDVKM. Trimming took 3 bases from V and 3 from J, leaving 9 bases between them. This CDR3 is 13 amino acids long. The CDR3 DNA follows: TGTGCCAGCAGTTTGTACGGAGACTACGAGCAGTACTTC. Encoded protein: CASSLYGDYEQYF.

This clone was observed a few times. The chain joins TRBV4-3 to TRBJ1-6, with D maybe TRBD1 (6 bases). This CDR3 contains 15 residues. V was shortened by 1 base and J by 9 bases, with 13 bases between the two germline ends. From germline, CDR1 is LGHNA and CDR2 YSLEER. In DNA, the CDR3 is TGCGCCAGCAGCCAAGGGAGACAGGCAGTTTCACCCCTCCACTTT. It specifies CASSQGRQAVSPLHF.

The chain uses TRBV18 and TRBJ2-3, with 7 positions matching TRBD2. The CDR3 extends over 15 amino acids. Unmatched junction bases numbered 4, after V lost 3 bases and J lost 1 base. Germline V gene data show CDR1 as KGHSH and CDR2 as LQKENI. The CDR3 DNA reads as TGTGCCAGCTCACCGGAAGCGGGACGCACAGATACGCAGTATTTT. The encoded protein is CASSPEAGRTDTQYF.

The chain has TRBV7-2 and TRBJ2-7; D possibly corresponds to TRBD2 (6 bases). The CDR3 contains 15 residues. Trimming stripped 5 bases from V and 1 base from J, with 15 bases between. CDR1 is SGHTA, CDR2 FQGNSA, per germline. CDR3 DNA: TGTGCCAGCAGCAAGGGGACTCGAAGGTCCTACGAGCAGTACTTC. Translation gives CASSKGTRRSYEQYF.

The chain carries TRBV30 and TRBJ2-3; no clear D. CDR1 is GTSNPN and CDR2 is SVGIG in the germline V gene (reference sequence). This CDR3 contains 15 residues. V gave up 6 bases and J gave up 2 bases, with 18 bases separating them. CDR3 nucleotide sequence: TGTGCCTGTTCCTTCCCACCGGATATCACAGATACGCAGTATTTT. Its translation: CACSFPPDITDTQYF.

J is TRBJ1-5 and V is TRBV6-1, with 9 bases matching TRBD1. V lost 4 bases and J lost 2; bases outside the gene matches: 6. This CDR3 is built from 16 residues. The germline V gene encodes CDR1 MNHNS and CDR2 SASEGT. CDR3 protein: CASSGPTGGGNQPQHF. As DNA, the CDR3 is TGTGCCAGCAGTGGACCCACAGGGGGCGGCAATCAGCCCCAGCATTTT.

The gene calls are TRBV7-3 and TRBJ2-2; D is unresolved. Trimming left V 1 base short and J 3 bases short, with 18 bases between. CDR1 is SGHTA and CDR2 is FQGTGA in the germline V gene. The CDR3 contains 18 residues. The CDR3 nucleotides are TGTGCCAGCAGCTTAAGAGGAATAACGAAGGGATACACCGGGGAGCTGTTTTTT. Protein: CASSLRGITKGYTGELFF.